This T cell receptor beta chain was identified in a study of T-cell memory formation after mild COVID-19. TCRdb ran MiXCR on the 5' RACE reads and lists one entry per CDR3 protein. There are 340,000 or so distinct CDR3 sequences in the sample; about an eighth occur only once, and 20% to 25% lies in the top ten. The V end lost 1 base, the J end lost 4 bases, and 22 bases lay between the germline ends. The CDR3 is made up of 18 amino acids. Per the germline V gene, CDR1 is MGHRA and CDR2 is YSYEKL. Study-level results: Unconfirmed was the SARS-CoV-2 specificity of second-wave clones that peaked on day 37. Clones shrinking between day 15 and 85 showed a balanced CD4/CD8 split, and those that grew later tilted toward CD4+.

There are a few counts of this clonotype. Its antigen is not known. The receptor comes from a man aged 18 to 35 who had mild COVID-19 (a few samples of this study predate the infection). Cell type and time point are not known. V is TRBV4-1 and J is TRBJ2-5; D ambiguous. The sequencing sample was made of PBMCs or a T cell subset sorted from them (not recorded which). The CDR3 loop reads CASSQVNLGFQKGETQYF. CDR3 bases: TGCGCCAGCAGCCAAGTCAATTTGGGGTTTCAGAAAGGAGAGACCCAGTACTTC.